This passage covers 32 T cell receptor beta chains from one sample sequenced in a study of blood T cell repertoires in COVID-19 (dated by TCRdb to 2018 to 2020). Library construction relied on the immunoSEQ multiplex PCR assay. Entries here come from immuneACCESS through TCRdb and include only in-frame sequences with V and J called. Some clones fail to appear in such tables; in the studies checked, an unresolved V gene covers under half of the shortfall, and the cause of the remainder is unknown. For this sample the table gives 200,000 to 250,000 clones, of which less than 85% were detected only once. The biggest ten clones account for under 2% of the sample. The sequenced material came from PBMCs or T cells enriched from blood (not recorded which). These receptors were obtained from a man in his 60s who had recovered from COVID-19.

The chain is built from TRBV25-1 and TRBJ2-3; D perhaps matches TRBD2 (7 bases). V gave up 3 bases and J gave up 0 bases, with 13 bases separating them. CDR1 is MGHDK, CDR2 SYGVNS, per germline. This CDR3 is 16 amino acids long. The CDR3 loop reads CASSDAGGGSTDTQYF. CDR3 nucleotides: TGTGCCAGCAGTGATGCTGGCGGGGGCAGCACAGATACGCAGTATTTT. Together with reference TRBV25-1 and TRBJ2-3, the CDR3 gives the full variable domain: EADIYQTPRYLVIGTGKKITLECSQTMGHDKMYWYQQDPGMELHLIHYSYGVNSTEKGDLSSESTVSRIRTEHFPLTLESARPSHTSQYLCASSDAGGGSTDTQYFGPGTRLTVL.

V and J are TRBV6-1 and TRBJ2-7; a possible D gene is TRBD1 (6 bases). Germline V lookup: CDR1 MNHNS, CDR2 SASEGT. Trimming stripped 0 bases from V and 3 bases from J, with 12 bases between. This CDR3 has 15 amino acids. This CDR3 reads CASSEAVWGLYEQYF. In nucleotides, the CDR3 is TGTGCCAGCAGTGAAGCAGTGTGGGGGCTCTACGAGCAGTACTTC.

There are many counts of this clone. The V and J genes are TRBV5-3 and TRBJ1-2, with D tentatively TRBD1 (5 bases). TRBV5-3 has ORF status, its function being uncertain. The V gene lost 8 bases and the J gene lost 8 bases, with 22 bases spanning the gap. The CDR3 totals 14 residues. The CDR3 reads CASSRELGPGGYTF. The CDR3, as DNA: TGTGCCAGTAGTCGGGAGTTGGGACCGGGCGGCTACACCTTC.

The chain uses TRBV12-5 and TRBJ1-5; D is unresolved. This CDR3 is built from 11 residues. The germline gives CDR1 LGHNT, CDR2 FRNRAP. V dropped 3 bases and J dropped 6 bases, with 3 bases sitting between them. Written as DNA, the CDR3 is TGTGCTAGTGGTTTCGGTCAGCCCCAGCATTTT. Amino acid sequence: CASGFGQPQHF.

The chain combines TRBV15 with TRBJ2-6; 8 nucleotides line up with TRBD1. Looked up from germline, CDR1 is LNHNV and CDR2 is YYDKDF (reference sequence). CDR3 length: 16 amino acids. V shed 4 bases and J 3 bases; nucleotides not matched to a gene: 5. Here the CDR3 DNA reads TGTGCCACCAGCACGCCCAGGGGGCTTGGGGCCAACGTCCTGACTTTC. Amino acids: CATSTPRGLGANVLTF.

For the CDR3, the DNA is TGTGCCAGCAGTAACAGGGGTGCGAACACTGAAGCTTTCTTT. This translates into CASSNRGANTEAFF. V usage is TRBV7-2 and J usage is TRBJ1-1; TRBD1 matches 7 bases. In germline, CDR1 is SGHTA, CDR2 FQGNSA. There are 14 residues in the CDR3. Germline trimming cut 6 bases from V and 1 base from J; bases unmatched to any gene: 5. Full variable domain (remainder filled in from reference TRBV7-2 and TRBJ1-1): GAGVSQSPSNKVTEKGKDVELRCDPISGHTALYWYRQSLGQGLEFLIYFQGNSAPDKSGLPSDRFSAERTGGSVSTLTIQRTQQEDSAVYLCASSNRGANTEAFFGQGTRLTVV.

The CDR3 reads CASSRTGGVEKLFF. For the CDR3, the DNA is TGTGCCAGCAGCCGGACAGGGGGCGTTGAAAAACTGTTTTTT. The chain recombines TRBV7-2 with TRBJ1-4; 11 bases agree with TRBD1. CDR1 SGHTA and CDR2 FQGNSA come from the germline V gene. Trimming took 5 bases from V and 7 from J; bases not matched to a gene: 3. There are 14 residues in the CDR3.

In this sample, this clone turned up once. CDR3 protein: CASSQDQLLGTRSYEQYF. The CDR3 DNA reads TGCGCCAGCAGCCAAGATCAGCTTTTGGGGACACGAAGCTACGAGCAGTACTTC. The J gene is TRBJ2-7, the V gene TRBV4-1, with D perhaps TRBD1 (6 bases). Germline V lookup: CDR1 MGHRA, CDR2 YSYEKL. The CDR3 runs 18 residues. The V end lost 0 bases, the J end lost 3 bases, and 21 bases lay between the germline ends.

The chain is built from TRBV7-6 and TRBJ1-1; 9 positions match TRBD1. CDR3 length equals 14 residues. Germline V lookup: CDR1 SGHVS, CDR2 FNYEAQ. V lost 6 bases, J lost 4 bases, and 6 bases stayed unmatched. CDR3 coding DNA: TGTGCCAGCAGAGGCGGGACAGGGATCACTGAAGCTTTCTTT. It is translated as CASRGGTGITEAFF.

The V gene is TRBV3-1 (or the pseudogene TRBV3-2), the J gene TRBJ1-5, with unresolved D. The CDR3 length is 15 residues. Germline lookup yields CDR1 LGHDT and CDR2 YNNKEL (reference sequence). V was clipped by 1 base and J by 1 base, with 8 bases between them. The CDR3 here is CASSQGWESNQPQHF. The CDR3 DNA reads TGTGCCAGCAGCCAAGGGTGGGAGAGCAATCAGCCCCAGCATTTT.

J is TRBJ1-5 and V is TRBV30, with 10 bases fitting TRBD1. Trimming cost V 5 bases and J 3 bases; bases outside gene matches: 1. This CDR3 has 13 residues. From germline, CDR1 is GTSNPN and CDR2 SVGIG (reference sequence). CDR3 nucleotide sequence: TGTGCCTGGGGGACAGGGGACAATCAGCCCCAGCATTTT. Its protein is CAWGTGDNQPQHF.

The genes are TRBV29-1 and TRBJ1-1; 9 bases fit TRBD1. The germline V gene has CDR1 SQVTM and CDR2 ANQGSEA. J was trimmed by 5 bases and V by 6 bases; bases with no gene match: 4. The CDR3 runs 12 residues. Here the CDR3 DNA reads TGCAGCGTAACAGGGGGCGGAACTGAAGCTTTCTTT. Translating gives CSVTGGGTEAFF. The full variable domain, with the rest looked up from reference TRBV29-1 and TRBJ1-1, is SAVISQKPSRDICQRGTSLTIQCQVDSQVTMMFWYRQQPGQSLTLIATANQGSEATYESGFVIDKFPISRPNLTFSTLTVSNMSPEDSSIYLCSVTGGGTEAFFGQGTRLTVV.

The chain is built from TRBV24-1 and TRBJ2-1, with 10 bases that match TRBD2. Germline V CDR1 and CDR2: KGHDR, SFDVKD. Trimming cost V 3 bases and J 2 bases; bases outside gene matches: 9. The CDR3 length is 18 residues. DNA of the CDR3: TGTGCCACCAGTGATGCTAGCGGGGGTGCGCTTACCTACAATGAGCAGTTCTTC. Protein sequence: CATSDASGGALTYNEQFF.

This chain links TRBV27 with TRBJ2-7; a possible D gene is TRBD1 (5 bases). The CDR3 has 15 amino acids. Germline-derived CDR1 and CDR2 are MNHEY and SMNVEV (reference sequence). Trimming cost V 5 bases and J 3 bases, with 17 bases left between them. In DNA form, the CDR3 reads TGTGCCAGCAGTGGGGCAGGGTTAGGTAGCTACGAGCAGTACTTC. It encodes CASSGAGLGSYEQYF.

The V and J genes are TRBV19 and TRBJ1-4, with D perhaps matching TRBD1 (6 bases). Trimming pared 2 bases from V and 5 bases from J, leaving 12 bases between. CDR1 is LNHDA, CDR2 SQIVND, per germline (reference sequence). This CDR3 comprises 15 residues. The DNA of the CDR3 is TGTGCCAGTAGTATATCCCGGGACACCAATGAAAAACTGTTTTTT. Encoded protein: CASSISRDTNEKLFF.

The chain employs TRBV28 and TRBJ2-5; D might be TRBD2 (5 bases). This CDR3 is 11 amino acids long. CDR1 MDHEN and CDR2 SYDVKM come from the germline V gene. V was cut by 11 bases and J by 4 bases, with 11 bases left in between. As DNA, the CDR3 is TGTGCCGTGAGAGGGCTAGAGACCCAGTACTTC. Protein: CAVRGLETQYF.

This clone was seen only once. The CDR3 is CASSLSEGSNYGYTF. CDR3 nucleotide sequence: TGCGCCAGCAGCTTGAGCGAGGGTTCTAACTATGGCTACACCTTC. The V gene is TRBV5-1, the J gene TRBJ1-2, with unresolved D. The CDR3 has 15 residues. V dropped 1 base and J dropped 0 bases, with 10 bases sitting between them. Germline CDR1 and CDR2: SGHRS and YFSETQ.

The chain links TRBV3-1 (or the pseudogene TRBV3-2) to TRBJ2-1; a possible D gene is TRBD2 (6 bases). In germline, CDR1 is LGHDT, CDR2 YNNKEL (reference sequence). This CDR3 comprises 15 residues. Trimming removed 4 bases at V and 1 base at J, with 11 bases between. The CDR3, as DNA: TGTGCCAGCAGCCTCGGGACTGAGTCCTACAATGAGCAGTTCTTC. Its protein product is CASSLGTESYNEQFF.

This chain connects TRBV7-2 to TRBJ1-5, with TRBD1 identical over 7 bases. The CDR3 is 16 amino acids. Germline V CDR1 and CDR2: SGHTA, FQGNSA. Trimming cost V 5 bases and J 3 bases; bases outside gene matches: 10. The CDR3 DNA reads TGTGCCAGCAGCCCTGGGACAGCCGAAATCAATCAGCCCCAGCATTTT. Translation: CASSPGTAEINQPQHF.

The CDR3 spells CASSQGYRDSRLAESYEQYF. CDR3 nucleotide sequence: TGCGCCAGCAGCCAAGGTTACCGGGACAGTCGACTAGCGGAGTCCTACGAGCAGTACTTC. V is TRBV4-3 and J is TRBJ2-7; 9 bases agree with TRBD2. The CDR3 has 20 residues. Germline V CDR1 and CDR2: LGHNA, YSLEER. V shed 1 base, J shed 1 base, and the junction held 17 bases outside the gene matches.

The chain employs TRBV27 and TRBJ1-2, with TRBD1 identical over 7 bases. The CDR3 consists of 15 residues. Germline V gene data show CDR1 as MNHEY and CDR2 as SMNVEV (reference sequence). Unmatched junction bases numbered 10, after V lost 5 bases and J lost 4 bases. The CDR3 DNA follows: TGTGCCAGCAGTAAACTAGGGGGCATAGGCTATGGCTACACCTTC. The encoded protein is CASSKLGGIGYGYTF.

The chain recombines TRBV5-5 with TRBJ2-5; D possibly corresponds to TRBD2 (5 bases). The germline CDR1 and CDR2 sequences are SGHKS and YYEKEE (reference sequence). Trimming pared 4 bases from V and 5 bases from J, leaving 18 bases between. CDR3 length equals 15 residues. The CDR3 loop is CASSPRELPGETQYF. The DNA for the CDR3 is TGTGCCAGCAGCCCCCGGGAACTACCGGGGGAGACCCAGTACTTC. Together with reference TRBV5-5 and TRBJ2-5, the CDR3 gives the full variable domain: DAGVTQSPTHLIKTRGQQVTLRCSPISGHKSVSWYQQVLGQGPQFIFQYYEKEERGRGNFPDRFSARQFPNYSSELNVNALLLGDSALYLCASSPRELPGETQYFGPGTRLLVL.

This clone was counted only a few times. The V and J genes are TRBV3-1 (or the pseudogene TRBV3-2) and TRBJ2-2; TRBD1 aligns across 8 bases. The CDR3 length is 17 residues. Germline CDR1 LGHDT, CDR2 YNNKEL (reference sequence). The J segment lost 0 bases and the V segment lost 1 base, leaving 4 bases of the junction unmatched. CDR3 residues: CASSQVHRGANTGELFF. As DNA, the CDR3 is TGTGCCAGCAGCCAAGTGCACAGGGGGGCGAACACCGGGGAGCTGTTTTTT.

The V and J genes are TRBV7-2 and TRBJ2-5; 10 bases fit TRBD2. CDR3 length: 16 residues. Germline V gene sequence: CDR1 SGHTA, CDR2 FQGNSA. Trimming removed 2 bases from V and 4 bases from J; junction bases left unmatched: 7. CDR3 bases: TGTGCCAGCAGCTTATGGGGAATAGCGGGGGGAGAGACCCAGTACTTC. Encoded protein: CASSLWGIAGGETQYF. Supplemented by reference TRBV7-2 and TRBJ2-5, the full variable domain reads GAGVSQSPSNKVTEKGKDVELRCDPISGHTALYWYRQSLGQGLEFLIYFQGNSAPDKSGLPSDRFSAERTGGSVSTLTIQRTQQEDSAVYLCASSLWGIAGGETQYFGPGTRLLVL.

As DNA, the CDR3 is TGTGCCACCAGCAAGGGACAGGGGGCTGGTAATTCACCCCTCCACTTT. This gives the protein CATSKGQGAGNSPLHF. The V gene is TRBV15, the J gene TRBJ1-6; 12 nucleotides line up with TRBD1. Germline CDR1 is LNHNV and CDR2 is YYDKDF (reference sequence). J lost 6 bases, V lost 4 bases, and 4 bases had no gene match. This CDR3 has 16 residues.

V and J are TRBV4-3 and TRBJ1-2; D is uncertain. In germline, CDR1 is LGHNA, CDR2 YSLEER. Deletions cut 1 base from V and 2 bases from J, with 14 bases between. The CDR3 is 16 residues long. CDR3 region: CASSQALSRSNYGYTF. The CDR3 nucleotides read TGCGCCAGCAGCCAAGCCCTTAGCCGCAGCAACTATGGCTACACCTTC.

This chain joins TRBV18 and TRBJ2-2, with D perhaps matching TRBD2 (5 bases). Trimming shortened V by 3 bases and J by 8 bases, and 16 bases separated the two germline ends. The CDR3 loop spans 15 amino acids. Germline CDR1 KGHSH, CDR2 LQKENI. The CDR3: CASSPGRADRGELFF. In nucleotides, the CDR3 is TGTGCCAGCTCACCTGGGCGAGCGGATAGGGGGGAGCTGTTTTTT.

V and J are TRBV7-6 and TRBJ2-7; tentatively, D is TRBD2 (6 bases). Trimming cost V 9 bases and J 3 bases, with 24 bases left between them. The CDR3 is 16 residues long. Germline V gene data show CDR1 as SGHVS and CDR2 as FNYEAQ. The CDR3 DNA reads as TGTGCCAGGCCGGAGGGGCTAATATTAAAAGTCTACGAGCAGTACTTC. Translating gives CARPEGLILKVYEQYF.

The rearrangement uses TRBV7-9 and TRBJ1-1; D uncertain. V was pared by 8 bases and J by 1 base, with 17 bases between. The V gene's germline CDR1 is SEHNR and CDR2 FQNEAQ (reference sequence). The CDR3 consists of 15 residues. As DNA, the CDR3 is TGTGCCAGCCTAGCCCGCGGGGATTCGAACACTGAAGCTTTCTTT. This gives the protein CASLARGDSNTEAFF.

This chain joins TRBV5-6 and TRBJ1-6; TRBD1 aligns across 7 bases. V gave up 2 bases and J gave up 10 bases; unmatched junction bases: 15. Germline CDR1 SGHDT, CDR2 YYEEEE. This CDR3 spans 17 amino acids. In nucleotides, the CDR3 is TGTGCCAGCAGCTTCACTCCGTTCCGGGACAGCGGCTCACCCCTCCACTTT. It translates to CASSFTPFRDSGSPLHF.

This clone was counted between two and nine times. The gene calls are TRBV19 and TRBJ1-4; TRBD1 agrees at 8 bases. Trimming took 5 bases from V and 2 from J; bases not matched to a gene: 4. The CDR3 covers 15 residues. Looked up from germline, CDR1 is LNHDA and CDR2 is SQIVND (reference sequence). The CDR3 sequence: CASSFRQGTNEKLFF. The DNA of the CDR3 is TGTGCCAGTAGTTTTCGACAGGGGACTAATGAAAAACTGTTTTTT.

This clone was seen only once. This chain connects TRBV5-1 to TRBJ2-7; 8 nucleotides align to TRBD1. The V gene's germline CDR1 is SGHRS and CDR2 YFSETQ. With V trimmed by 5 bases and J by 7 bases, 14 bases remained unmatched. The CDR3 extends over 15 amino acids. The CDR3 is CASRTGQGAWGEQYF. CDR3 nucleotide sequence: TGCGCCAGCAGGACCGGGCAGGGGGCTTGGGGAGAGCAGTACTTC.